These 4 T cell receptor beta chains originate from one sample sequenced in a study of CD8+ T cells in alopecia areata. Regarding treatment: oral pan-JAK inhibitor, 5-10 mg twice daily. RNA extraction and reverse transcription yielded cDNA as sequencing template. TCRdb's table, derived via immunoSEQ multiplex PCR, lists solely in-frame clones and lacks some. The sample holds under 150,000 clones, roughly three fifths seen once. Sequencing was performed on CD4+ T cells sorted from blood, taken at week 24, from a patient treated with tofacitinib. Receptor source: a human donor with alopecia areata.

CDR3 DNA sequence: TGCGCCAGCAGCCAAGCCGGGGCAGAGAAAGAGACCCAGTACTTC. Residues: CASSQAGAEKETQYF. The chain has TRBV4-3 and TRBJ2-5; the D call may be TRBD1 or TRBD2 (5 bases each). CDR1 is LGHNA, CDR2 YSLEER, per germline. V dropped 1 base and J dropped 3 bases, with 12 bases sitting between them. CDR3 size: 15 residues.

This rearrangement joins TRBV21-1 to TRBJ2-1; TRBD1 is the table's D call, not checked against the DNA. TRBV21-1 is recorded as a pseudogene. This CDR3 has 10 amino acids. CDR3 sequence: CARGDREQFF. CDR3 coding DNA: TGTGCCAGAGGGGACAGGGAGCAGTTCTTC.

The chain is built from TRBV5-4 and TRBJ2-5, with unresolved D. Trimming removed 0 bases at V and 5 bases at J, with 5 bases between. The germline gives CDR1 SGHNT, CDR2 YYREEE (reference sequence). The CDR3 has 12 residues. The CDR3 DNA follows: TGTGCCAGCAGCTTGGATCGGGAGACCCAGTACTTC. Protein: CASSLDRETQYF.

This clone was observed a few times. The rearrangement joins TRBV7-2 to TRBJ2-3; 7 nucleotides line up with TRBD1. J lost 1 base, V lost 5 bases, and 3 bases had no gene match. Germline CDR1 and CDR2: SGHTA and FQGNSA. This CDR3 contains 14 residues. CDR3 DNA: TGTGCCAGCAGCCGACAGGGCGGCACAGATACGCAGTATTTT. Translated, it gives CASSRQGGTDTQYF.